These 6 T cell receptor beta chains originate from one sample sequenced in a study of blood T cells in healthy people across ages. The authors ran a second PCR of about 6 to 11 cycles using a sample-barcoded 5' primer and a J-beta primer mix. TCRdb reprocessed the 5' RACE reads with MiXCR, giving one entry per CDR3 protein. The sample holds about 800,000 distinct CDR3 sequences; roughly 25% are singletons and the top ten take approximately 3.7%. The same specimen was also included in a second study, on T cells of mothers and their children.

The sequenced sample was blood. These receptors originate from a boy aged 5 to 17 in good health.

In this sample, this clonotype turned up a few times. J is TRBJ2-1 and V is TRBV7-3, with D tentatively TRBD1 or TRBD2 (5 bases each). The CDR3 consists of 17 residues. V lost 5 bases to trimming and J lost 3 bases, with 20 bases between them. In germline, CDR1 is SGHTA, CDR2 FQGTGA. The CDR3 DNA is TGTGCCAGCAGCCCCCGTACGGGGCTCCAACACTACAATGAGCAGTTCTTC. Translating it yields CASSPRTGLQHYNEQFF.

This clonotype was recorded a few times. This rearrangement joins TRBV4-3 to TRBJ1-4, with D perhaps TRBD1 (6 bases). Per the germline V gene, CDR1 is LGHNA and CDR2 is YSLEER. The CDR3 has 15 residues. V lost 8 bases, J lost 0 bases, and 13 bases lay in between. The CDR3 here is CASCRSGATNEKLFF. The CDR3 DNA follows: TGCGCCAGCTGCCGCTCAGGGGCAACTAATGAAAAACTGTTTTTT.

V usage is TRBV28 and J usage is TRBJ2-1, with TRBD1 identical over 10 bases. V lost 3 bases, J lost 6 bases, and 8 bases stayed unmatched. The germline V gene has CDR1 MDHEN and CDR2 SYDVKM. CDR3 length equals 16 residues. The CDR3 loop reads CASSLWTGGDPNEQFF. The CDR3 DNA reads as TGTGCCAGCAGTTTGTGGACAGGGGGGGACCCCAATGAGCAGTTCTTC.

The chain combines TRBV29-1 with TRBJ1-2; D not resolved. Trimming pared 0 bases from V and 5 bases from J, leaving 7 bases between. This CDR3 has 12 amino acids. Per the germline V gene, CDR1 is SQVTM and CDR2 is ANQGSEA. The CDR3 spells CSVEDRQYGYTF. For the CDR3, the DNA is TGCAGCGTTGAAGACAGGCAGTATGGCTACACCTTC.

This clonotype came up a few times. In DNA, the CDR3 is TGCAGCGTTGAAACAGGGCGGCCCTACGAGCAGTACTTC. As protein: CSVETGRPYEQYF. The chain combines TRBV29-1 with TRBJ2-7; a weak D match, TRBD1 (6 bases). This CDR3 is 13 amino acids long. V shed 2 bases and J shed 2 bases, with 10 bases lying between them. CDR1 SQVTM and CDR2 ANQGSEA come from the germline V gene.

The chain combines TRBV10-3 with TRBJ2-1, with 7 bases lining up with TRBD1. CDR1 ENHRY and CDR2 SYGVKD come from the germline V gene. The CDR3 runs 14 residues. Trimming at V came to 6 bases and at J to 4 bases, leaving 6 bases not matched to a gene. DNA for the CDR3: TGTGCCATCAGGCCCGGGACAGATTACAATGAGCAGTTCTTC. Protein: CAIRPGTDYNEQFF.